These 29 T cell receptor beta chains came from one sample sequenced in a study of T cells after yellow fever vaccination. TCRdb fed the 5' RACE reads into MiXCR, producing one record per CDR3 protein. The sample shows under 300,000 distinct CDR3 sequences, 10% to 15% of them seen only once. Sequencing was performed on CD4+ T cells sorted from PBMCs, taken 45 days after the yellow fever booster vaccination. These receptors all stem from a man aged 25 to 40 who received the YFV17D yellow fever vaccine.

This clonotype was found once. Because it lacks the conserved phenylalanine or tryptophan at the end, this CDR3 is likely a read error. The gene calls are TRBV15 and TRBJ1-2; D gene uncertain. V lost 1 base and J 7 bases, leaving 13 bases between the germline ends. This CDR3 spans 14 amino acids. CDR1 LNHNV and CDR2 YYDKDF come from the germline V gene (reference sequence). The CDR3 DNA is TGTGCCACCAGCAGAGGATCCGGGATTCCTGGCTACACCTTA. Translation gives CATSRGSGIPGYTL.

This clonotype has just a few counts. The chain recombines TRBV20-1 with TRBJ2-5, with TRBD1 matching over 9 bases. The CDR3 loop spans 16 amino acids. Germline lookup yields CDR1 DFQATT and CDR2 SNEGSKA (reference sequence). With V trimmed by 0 bases and J by 7 bases, 12 bases remained unmatched. CDR3: CSARDLGTGRPVTQYF. In nucleotides, the CDR3 is TGCAGTGCTAGAGATCTAGGGACAGGGAGGCCCGTGACCCAGTACTTC.

This clonotype was seen a few times. The chain is built from TRBV20-1 and TRBJ2-7; 11 positions agree with TRBD2. The J segment lost 2 bases and the V segment lost 7 bases, leaving 4 bases of the junction unmatched. This CDR3 region has 13 residues. The germline CDR1 and CDR2 sequences are DFQATT and SNEGSKA (reference sequence). The CDR3 protein is CSGVAGGAYEQYF. DNA of the CDR3: TGCAGTGGAGTAGCGGGAGGGGCCTACGAGCAGTACTTC.

The rearrangement uses TRBV7-2 and TRBJ2-7; 7 nucleotides align to TRBD1. V gave up 2 bases and J gave up 2 bases; unmatched junction bases: 3. CDR1 and CDR2 from the germline V gene are SGHTA and FQGNSA. The CDR3 extends over 14 amino acids. The CDR3 DNA follows: TGTGCCAGCAGCTTATGGGACAGACCCTACGAGCAGTACTTC. Translation gives CASSLWDRPYEQYF.

The chain joins TRBV6-2 or TRBV6-3 to TRBJ2-1, with TRBD2 matching over 12 bases. The junction had 14 bases not matched to a gene; V was cut back by 2 bases and J by 9 bases. The CDR3 is 18 amino acids. The germline CDR1 and CDR2 sequences are MNHEY and SVGEGT. The CDR3 sequence is CASSYRPLRLAGEAEQFF. The CDR3 DNA follows: TGTGCCAGCAGTTACCGGCCCTTAAGACTAGCGGGAGAGGCTGAGCAGTTCTTC.

This clonotype was detected a few times. The chain has TRBV30 and TRBJ1-2, with D perhaps matching TRBD1 (5 bases). The germline CDR1 and CDR2 sequences are GTSNPN and SVGIG (reference sequence). The length of the CDR3 is 14 residues. Trimming stripped 4 bases from V and 1 base from J, with 13 bases between. The CDR3 spells CAWIYGDYNYGYTF. Here the CDR3 DNA reads TGTGCCTGGATATATGGGGACTATAACTATGGCTACACCTTC.

This clonotype has a handful of counts. The V gene is TRBV15, the J gene TRBJ2-1; D is possibly TRBD2 (6 bases). This CDR3 is 16 amino acids long. V lost 3 bases, J lost 3 bases, and 15 bases lay in between. Germline V gives CDR1 LNHNV, CDR2 YYDKDF (reference sequence). In nucleotides, the CDR3 is TGTGCCACCAGCAGCGGAGGAGGGAGGATCTACAATGAGCAGTTCTTC. Translation gives CATSSGGGRIYNEQFF.

This clonotype was recorded a few times. A junction end diverges from the germline sequence, so it may reflect a read error. The rearrangement uses TRBV7-2 and TRBJ2-3; D uncertain. The CDR3 is made up of 14 amino acids. Germline-derived CDR1 and CDR2 are SGHTA and FQGNSA. The CDR3 protein is CASSTRRSTDTQYF. DNA for the CDR3: TGTGCCAGCAGCACCCGGCGCAGCACTGATACGCAGTATTTT.

The chain has TRBV12-3 or TRBV12-4 and TRBJ2-3; D is perhaps TRBD2 (5 bases). The CDR3 covers 12 residues. V shed 5 bases and J shed 5 bases, with 8 bases lying between them. For the CDR3, the DNA is TGTGCCAGCAGTCCCGGGGTAGATACGCAGTATTTT. This gives the protein CASSPGVDTQYF.

This clonotype turned up a few times. The chain uses TRBV20-1 and TRBJ2-2; tentative D call: TRBD1 (6 bases). V was trimmed by 1 base and J by 4 bases, leaving 13 bases between them. CDR1 DFQATT and CDR2 SNEGSKA come from the germline V gene (reference sequence). The CDR3 spans 15 residues. The DNA for the CDR3 is TGCAGTGCTAGAGGGGGGACATCAGGCACCGGGGAGCTGTTTTTT. Translating gives CSARGGTSGTGELFF.

V is TRBV20-1 and J is TRBJ1-2; TRBD1 is a possible D gene (5 bases). Germline V gene sequence: CDR1 DFQATT, CDR2 SNEGSKA (reference sequence). The CDR3 length is 12 residues. Trimming shortened V by 6 bases and J by 2 bases, and 10 bases separated the two germline ends. CDR3 sequence (DNA): TGCAGTGCGGAACAGGCGAACTATGGCTACACCTTC. Protein sequence: CSAEQANYGYTF.

This chain links TRBV20-1 with TRBJ2-7; 9 nucleotides match TRBD2. The junction had 9 bases not matched to a gene; V was cut back by 0 bases and J by 6 bases. The CDR3 sequence is 15 residues long. CDR1 and CDR2 from the germline V gene are DFQATT and SNEGSKA (reference sequence). CDR3 in amino acids: CSARDSGRKVGEQYF. CDR3 nucleotide sequence: TGCAGTGCTAGAGATAGCGGGAGAAAGGTCGGCGAGCAGTACTTC.

The sample holds a few counts of this clonotype. V usage is TRBV28 and J usage is TRBJ2-3; 8 bases align to TRBD1. The CDR3 has 17 residues. Per the germline V gene, CDR1 is MDHEN and CDR2 is SYDVKM. J lost 2 bases, V lost 4 bases, and 11 bases had no gene match. For the CDR3, the DNA is TGTGCCAGCAGTTCAGGGGGCGGAGGACTTATCACAGATACGCAGTATTTT. Its translation: CASSSGGGGLITDTQYF.

Only a few counts were recorded for this clonotype. This chain joins TRBV5-1 and TRBJ2-1, with 12 bases identical to TRBD2. Trimming cost V 0 bases and J 5 bases; bases outside gene matches: 9. This CDR3 has 18 amino acids. The germline gives CDR1 SGHRS, CDR2 YFSETQ. The CDR3, as DNA: TGCGCCAGCAGCTTGGCCCGGCTAGCGGGAGGGCCCGACAATGAGCAGTTCTTC. This encodes CASSLARLAGGPDNEQFF.

This sequence joins TRBV20-1 and TRBJ2-3; D is possibly TRBD2 (6 bases). V gave up 2 bases and J gave up 3 bases, with 15 bases separating them. Germline V gene lookup returns CDR1 DFQATT and CDR2 SNEGSKA (reference sequence). This CDR3 has 15 residues. This chain's CDR3 is CSARQGGWLTDTQYF. The CDR3 bases are TGCAGTGCTAGACAGGGAGGTTGGCTGACAGATACGCAGTATTTT.

This clonotype was counted between two and nine times. The genes are TRBV4-3 and TRBJ2-7; D remains ambiguous. Germline CDR1 LGHNA, CDR2 YSLEER. CDR3 length: 15 residues. V dropped 1 base and J dropped 0 bases, with 10 bases sitting between them. The DNA of the CDR3 is TGCGCCAGCAGCCAAGCGCCGCCGGGCTCCTACGAGCAGTACTTC. Encoded protein: CASSQAPPGSYEQYF.

Ten or more counts support this clonotype. The chain employs TRBV11-2 and TRBJ2-1; a possible D gene is TRBD2 (6 bases). The length of the CDR3 is 13 residues. Germline V gene sequence: CDR1 SGHAT, CDR2 FQNNGV. Deletions cut 5 bases from V and 5 bases from J, with 10 bases between. In DNA form, the CDR3 reads TGTGCCAGCAGCCAGGGACTGGACAATGAGCAGTTCTTC. Amino acid sequence: CASSQGLDNEQFF.

The V call is TRBV20-1, the J call TRBJ1-1, with D tentatively TRBD1 (5 bases). Trimming took 3 bases from V and 6 from J, leaving 20 bases between them. This CDR3 has 15 residues. The V gene's germline CDR1 is DFQATT and CDR2 SNEGSKA (reference sequence). The CDR3 DNA reads TGCAGTGCTAGTCCAGATACAGGACAAGGGGCTGAAGCTTTCTTT. Protein sequence: CSASPDTGQGAEAFF.

The chain joins TRBV29-1 to TRBJ2-2; weak D call: TRBD2 (5 bases). Per the germline V gene, CDR1 is SQVTM and CDR2 is ANQGSEA. The CDR3 contains 13 residues. Trimming removed 5 bases at V and 3 bases at J, with 10 bases between. CDR3 bases: TGCAGCGTTACAGACGGGGACACCGGGGAGCTGTTTTTT. Translation gives CSVTDGDTGELFF.

The J gene is TRBJ2-5, the V gene TRBV20-1; D unresolved. This CDR3 has 11 residues. Germline-derived CDR1 and CDR2 are DFQATT and SNEGSKA (reference sequence). The V end was cut by 7 bases, the J end by 5 bases, with 11 bases between. CDR3 protein: CSDRTVETQYF. CDR3 nucleotides: TGCAGTGATCGCACAGTGGAGACCCAGTACTTC.

This clonotype came up many times. The CDR3 reads CASSWTSGEQFF. DNA for the CDR3: TGTGCCAGCAGCTGGACTAGCGGTGAGCAGTTCTTC. The chain recombines TRBV7-6 with TRBJ2-1; 10 positions match TRBD2. This CDR3 has 12 residues. Germline V gene data show CDR1 as SGHVS and CDR2 as FNYEAQ. The V gene end was trimmed by 4 bases and the J gene end by 9 bases; junction bases not matched to a gene: 0.

This clonotype was picked up a small number of times. The V call is TRBV20-1, the J call TRBJ1-1; tentatively, D is TRBD1 (5 bases). This CDR3 has 14 residues. V lost 3 bases, J lost 6 bases, and 17 bases lay in between. Germline-derived CDR1 and CDR2 are DFQATT and SNEGSKA (reference sequence). Here the CDR3 reads CSASPRGRRSEAFF. CDR3 sequence (DNA): TGCAGTGCTAGCCCTAGGGGCAGAAGGTCTGAAGCTTTCTTT.

This clonotype was seen many times. J is TRBJ1-1 and V is TRBV18; D is unclear. The CDR3 covers 13 residues. Germline CDR1 and CDR2: KGHSH and LQKENI. Trimming removed 3 bases from V and 10 bases from J, with 15 bases in between. CDR3 protein: CASSPSDGLSAFF. In nucleotides, the CDR3 is TGTGCCAGCTCACCCTCAGACGGGCTGTCAGCTTTCTTT.

The V and J genes are TRBV20-1 and TRBJ2-7, with D uncertain. Germline V gene data show CDR1 as DFQATT and CDR2 as SNEGSKA (reference sequence). There are 14 residues in the CDR3. V was cut by 2 bases and J by 3 bases, with 14 bases left in between. The CDR3 bases are TGCAGTGCTAGACCGCCGGCAGGAAACTACGAGCAGTACTTC. This translates into CSARPPAGNYEQYF.

This chain connects TRBV27 to TRBJ2-7, with no clear D. Germline assignment: CDR1 MNHEY and CDR2 SMNVEV (reference sequence). The CDR3 contains 15 residues. V lost 6 bases, J lost 4 bases, and 19 bases lay in between. CDR3 amino acids: CASSTRHERSYEQYF. The DNA of the CDR3 is TGTGCCAGCAGCACCCGACACGAAAGATCGTACGAGCAGTACTTC.

The CDR3 region has the DNA TGTGCCAGCAGCCCGCCTGAGCGGGAGCAGTTCTTC. It specifies CASSPPEREQFF. The chain employs TRBV11-2 and TRBJ2-1, with D perhaps TRBD2 (5 bases). CDR3 size: 12 residues. The V gene lost 5 bases and the J gene lost 10 bases, with 12 bases spanning the gap. CDR1 and CDR2 (germline): SGHAT, FQNNGV.

The chain uses TRBV7-6 and TRBJ2-3; 9 positions agree with TRBD2. Looked up from germline, CDR1 is SGHVS and CDR2 is FNYEAQ. CDR3 length: 15 residues. V trimming: 3 bases; J trimming: 3 bases; junction bases outside the gene matches: 4. The CDR3 protein is CASSFVAGATDTQYF. The CDR3 region has the DNA TGTGCCAGCAGCTTCGTAGCGGGAGCGACAGATACGCAGTATTTT.

This clonotype was observed a handful of times. The rearrangement uses TRBV20-1 and TRBJ2-7; D not certain. CDR1 and CDR2 from the germline V gene are DFQATT and SNEGSKA (reference sequence). Trimming left V 0 bases short and J 2 bases short, with 2 bases between. There are 11 residues in the CDR3. CDR3 sequence reads: CSARDTYEQYF. DNA for the CDR3: TGCAGTGCTAGAGATACCTACGAGCAGTACTTC.

Ten or more counts support this clonotype. The CDR3 sequence: CASSEGAGAYGYTF. In DNA, the CDR3 is TGTGCCAGCAGTGAAGGGGCAGGGGCCTATGGCTACACCTTC. The chain carries TRBV25-1 and TRBJ1-2; TRBD1 might be the D (6 bases). The CDR3 extends over 14 amino acids. CDR1 and CDR2 from the germline V gene are MGHDK and SYGVNS. Trimming pared 2 bases from V and 4 bases from J, leaving 11 bases between.